This T cell receptor beta chain stems from a study of response to subunit inactivated influenza vaccine. This clonotype came up a few times. Germline CDR1 reads LNHDA; CDR2 reads SQIVND (reference sequence). The germline V and J ends were trimmed by 7 bases and 4 bases, with 8 bases remaining between them. The CDR3 runs to 12 residues. TCRdb re-called the RT-PCR reads with MiXCR, one entry per CDR3 protein. The table has about 170,000 distinct CDR3 sequences, roughly 12% seen once. Separately, the same data were catalogued under a study of T cells expressing NK-cell markers. That investigation notes: The authors made TCR beta cDNA libraries by 5'RACE template switching. This switching added a universal primer site and UMIs.

The receptor's source is a man in his fifties who received an inactivated influenza vaccine. The chain recombines TRBV19 with TRBJ1-5; no clear D. Sequencing was performed on CD8+ T cells sorted from PBMCs, taken roughly 13 days after vaccination. CDR3 amino acids: CASKLRNQPQHF. DNA for the CDR3: TGTGCCAGTAAATTAAGGAATCAGCCCCAGCATTTT.